The present entry profiles one TCR beta chain with its context. Its matching antigen is unknown. Sequence at one end of the junction differs from germline and may be a read error. This table comes from immunoSEQ multiplex PCR, and its TCRdb copy is limited to in-frame clones, with some not included. This table holds tens of thousands of clones, around 78% found once. As to time point: week 5, during vaccination. The content of each vaccine dose was 300 ug of mutant IDH1 20-mer peptide, and topical imiquimod accompanied it. Donor diagnoses consisted of new WHO grade 3 or 4 IDH1-mutant, ATRX-lost astrocytomas. CDR1 and CDR2 (germline): SSHAT, FNYEAQ (reference sequence). CDR3 length: 13 residues. This specimen comes from a study of a mutant IDH1 vaccine in newly diagnosed glioma. Study details: Vaccination followed radiotherapy alone by 4-6 weeks, or accompanied temozolomide cycles. It was radiotherapy, temozolomide, or both that patients received previously, with most receiving both.

The chain combines TRBV7-7 with TRBJ2-2, with 7 bases matching TRBD2. This clonotype was sampled from a man aged 45-65 years with glioma. The sequenced sample was PBMCs, obtained from a glioma patient whose treatment included an IDH1 peptide vaccine. The CDR3 loop is CASSSSGAGELFF. As DNA, the CDR3 is TGTGCTAGCAGCTCAAGCGGGGCCGGGGAGCTGTTTTTT.